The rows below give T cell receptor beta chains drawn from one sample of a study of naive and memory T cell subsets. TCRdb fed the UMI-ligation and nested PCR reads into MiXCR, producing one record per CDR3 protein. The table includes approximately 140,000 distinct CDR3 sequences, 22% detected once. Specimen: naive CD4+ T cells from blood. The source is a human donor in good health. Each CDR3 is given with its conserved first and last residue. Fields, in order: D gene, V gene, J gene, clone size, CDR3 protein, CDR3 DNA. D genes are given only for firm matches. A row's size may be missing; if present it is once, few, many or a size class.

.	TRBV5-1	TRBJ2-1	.	CASSHRGRGDEQFF	TGCGCCAGCAGCCATAGAGGTCGCGGCGATGAGCAGTTCTTC
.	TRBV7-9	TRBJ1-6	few	CASSSEVSPLHF	TGTGCCAGCAGCTCGGAGGTGTCACCCCTCCACTTT
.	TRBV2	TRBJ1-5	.	CASREDPRGNQPQHF	TGTGCCAGCAGGGAGGACCCGCGGGGCAATCAGCCCCAGCATTTT
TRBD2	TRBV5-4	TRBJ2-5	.	CASSAGVSQETQYF	TGTGCCAGCAGTGCGGGGGTATCTCAAGAGACCCAGTACTTC
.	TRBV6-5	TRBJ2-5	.	CASSYSHFGSQETQYF	TGTGCCAGCAGTTACTCCCACTTCGGTAGCCAAGAGACCCAGTACTTC
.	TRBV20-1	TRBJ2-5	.	CSAGQDWYQETQYF	TGCAGTGCAGGGCAAGACTGGTACCAAGAGACCCAGTACTTC
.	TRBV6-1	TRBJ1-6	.	CASSEEAGINSPLHF	TGTGCCAGCAGTGAAGAGGCTGGGATAAATTCACCCCTCCACTTT
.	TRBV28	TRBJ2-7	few	CASSLGHGTRLYEQYF	TGTGCCAGCAGTTTAGGGCACGGGACACGGCTGTACGAGCAGTACTTC
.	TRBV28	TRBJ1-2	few	CASQTGVYGYTF	TGTGCCAGCCAAACAGGCGTCTATGGCTACACCTTC
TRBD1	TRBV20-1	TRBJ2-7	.	CSARDYRTGAGEQYF	TGCAGTGCTAGAGATTACCGGACAGGGGCCGGAGAGCAGTACTTC
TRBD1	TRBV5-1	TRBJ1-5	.	CASSSGTGGNNQPQHF	TGCGCCAGCAGCTCGGGCACAGGGGGAAACAATCAGCCCCAGCATTTT
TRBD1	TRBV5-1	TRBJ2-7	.	CASSLGGQIYEQYF	TGCGCCAGCAGCCTAGGGGGCCAGATCTACGAGCAGTACTTC
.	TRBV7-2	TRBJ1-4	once	CASSEDGLQTNEKLFF	TGTGCCAGCAGCGAGGACGGTTTGCAGACTAATGAAAAACTGTTTTTT
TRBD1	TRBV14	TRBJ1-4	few	CASSDTGQAEKLFF	TGTGCCAGCAGCGATACCGGACAGGCTGAAAAACTGTTTTTT
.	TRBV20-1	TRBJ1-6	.	CSATYSYNSPLHF	TGCAGTGCAACTTATAGCTATAATTCACCCCTCCACTTT
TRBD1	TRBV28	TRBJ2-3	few	CASKGTDLFTDTQYF	TGTGCCAGCAAGGGGACAGACCTATTCACAGATACGCAGTATTTT
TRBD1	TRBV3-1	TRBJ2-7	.	CASSLQGAVHEQYF	TGTGCCAGCAGCTTGCAGGGGGCTGTACACGAGCAGTACTTC
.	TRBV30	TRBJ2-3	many	CAWSPSPVTQYF	TGTGCCTGGAGTCCTTCCCCGGTAACGCAGTATTTT
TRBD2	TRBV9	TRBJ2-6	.	CASTKLAGRSGANVLTF	TGTGCCAGCACCAAGCTAGCGGGTCGCTCTGGGGCCAACGTCCTGACTTTC
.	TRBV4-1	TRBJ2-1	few	CASSQDYYNEQFF	TGCGCCAGCAGCCAAGACTACTACAATGAGCAGTTCTTC
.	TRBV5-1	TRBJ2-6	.	CASSLLPQGSSGANVLTF	TGCGCCAGCAGCTTGTTGCCTCAGGGCTCCTCTGGGGCCAACGTCCTGACTTTC
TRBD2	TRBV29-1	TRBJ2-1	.	CSVVTGGPARDEQFF	TGCAGCGTGGTAACGGGAGGGCCGGCTAGGGATGAGCAGTTCTTC
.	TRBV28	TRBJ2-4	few	CASGDQGLGAKNIQYF	TGTGCCAGCGGGGATCAGGGGCTCGGGGCCAAAAACATTCAGTACTTC
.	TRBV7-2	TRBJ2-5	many	CASSLGYSETQYF	TGTGCCAGCAGCTTAGGCTATTCGGAGACCCAGTACTTC
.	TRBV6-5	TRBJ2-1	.	CASSYRRGPQSSYNEQFF	TGTGCCAGCAGTTACCGCAGGGGTCCACAAAGCTCCTACAATGAGCAGTTCTTC
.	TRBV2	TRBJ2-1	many	CASSENGDRPFF	TGTGCCAGCAGTGAGAACGGTGACAGGCCGTTCTTC
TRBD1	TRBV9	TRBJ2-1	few	CASSVLGQGTYNEQFF	TGTGCCAGCAGCGTATTGGGACAGGGTACCTACAATGAGCAGTTCTTC
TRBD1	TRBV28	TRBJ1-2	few	CASSLLGQGGGYTF	TGTGCCAGCAGTTTGTTGGGACAGGGGGGTGGCTACACCTTC
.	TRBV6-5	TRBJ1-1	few	CASSYRSEAFF	TGTGCCAGCAGTTACAGGAGTGAAGCTTTCTTT
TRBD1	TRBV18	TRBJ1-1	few	CASSPGTGRQTEAFF	TGTGCCAGCTCACCGGGGACAGGGAGGCAGACTGAAGCTTTCTTT
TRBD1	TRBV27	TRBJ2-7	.	CASRDRTGRHEQYF	TGTGCCAGCAGGGATCGGACAGGAAGACACGAGCAGTACTTC
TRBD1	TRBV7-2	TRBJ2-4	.	CASSPGQGRVKNIQYF	TGTGCCAGCAGCCCTGGACAGGGACGTGTCAAAAACATTCAGTACTTC
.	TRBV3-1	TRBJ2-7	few	CASSHRYEQYF	TGTGCCAGCAGCCATCGCTACGAGCAGTACTTC
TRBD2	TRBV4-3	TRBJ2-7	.	CASSQLAGGLYEQYF	TGCGCCAGCAGCCAGTTAGCGGGAGGGCTCTACGAGCAGTACTTC